This T cell receptor (beta chain) was found in a study of T cells in Graves' hyperthyroidism and ophthalmopathy. In the study overall: Any treatment followed the collection of peripheral blood at initial diagnosis. General study findings and limits: Clonotypes that were expanded in thyroid above 0.001 mostly appeared in blood too.

CDR3 size: 14 residues. Germline loops: CDR1 SGHTA, CDR2 FQGTGA. Trimming cost V 7 bases and J 8 bases; bases outside gene matches: 8. Researchers took RNA transcripts and amplified the TCR beta CDR3 regions from them. Using the HTBI primer set, a first-round RT-PCR was run on the TCR CDR3. TCRdb used MiXCR to reprocess the multiplex PCR reads, holding one entry per CDR3 protein. Among under 400,000 distinct CDR3 sequences, over 15% were seen once, and the ten largest hold roughly 33%. In its sample, this clonotype was seen many times. Its antigen is undetermined. Patients were aged 18 to 65, had disease duration under 2 months, and had newly diagnosed hyperthyroidism.

The gene calls are TRBV7-3 and TRBJ2-1; 10 bases map to TRBD1. Material for sequencing was blood. The sequence was collected from a man younger than 40 with Graves' hyperthyroidism. CDR3 sequence reads: CASNAGTGDHEQFF. CDR3 nucleotides: TGTGCCAGCAACGCCGGGACAGGGGACCATGAGCAGTTCTTC.